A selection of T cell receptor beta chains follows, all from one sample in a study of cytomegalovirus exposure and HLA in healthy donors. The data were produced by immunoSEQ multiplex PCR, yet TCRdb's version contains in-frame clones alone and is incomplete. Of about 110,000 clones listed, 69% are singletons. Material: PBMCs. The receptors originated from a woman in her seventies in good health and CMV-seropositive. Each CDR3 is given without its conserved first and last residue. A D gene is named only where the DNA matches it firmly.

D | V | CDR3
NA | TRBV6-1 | ASSEGSVKETQY
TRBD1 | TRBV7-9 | ASSLDGTAFSGNTIY
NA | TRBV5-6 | ASSLGTSSYEQY
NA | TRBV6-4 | ASRDTDYGYT
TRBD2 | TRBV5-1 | ASSWGLAGTYEQY
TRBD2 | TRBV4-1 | ASSQERGQRGSNEQF
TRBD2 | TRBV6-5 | ASSYSGLKSETQY
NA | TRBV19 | ASSRTGYNEQF
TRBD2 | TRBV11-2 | ASSPSYGGSYEQY
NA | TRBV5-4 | ASSQDILPNTGELF
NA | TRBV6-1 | ASTSEFTYGYT
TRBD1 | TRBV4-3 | ASTGQGDYGYT
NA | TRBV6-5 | ASSYSSNYGYT
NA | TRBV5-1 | ASSLGQVYDTEAF
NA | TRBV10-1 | ASSESLQGVEAF
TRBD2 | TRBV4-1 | ASSQVGLAGSSYNEQF
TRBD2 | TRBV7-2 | ASSLVLGGGAGETQY
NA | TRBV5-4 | ASSLTGAMNTEAF